The next 5 T cell receptor beta chains were all read from a single sample in a study of blood T cells in healthy people across ages. The authors ran a second PCR of about 6 to 12 cycles using a sample-barcoded 5' primer and a J-beta primer mix. TCRdb called the 5' RACE reads again in MiXCR, with one record for every CDR3 protein. Of under 850,000 distinct CDR3 sequences listed, about 36% are singletons. The specimen sequenced was blood. The receptors shown here come from a man aged 18 to 29 in good health.

The rearrangement joins TRBV7-2 to TRBJ1-2, with 12 positions matching TRBD1. In germline, CDR1 is SGHTA, CDR2 FQGNSA. The CDR3 has 15 amino acids. V was pared by 3 bases and J by 7 bases, with 6 bases of the junction left unmatched. Here the CDR3 reads CASSLSGTGGGGYTF. Here the CDR3 DNA reads TGTGCCAGCAGCTTGTCCGGGACAGGGGGCGGTGGCTACACCTTC.

This chain links TRBV5-6 with TRBJ2-1; tentative D call: TRBD1 (5 bases). Germline V CDR1 and CDR2: SGHDT, YYEEEE. The V end was cut by 2 bases, the J end by 7 bases, with 19 bases between. The CDR3 runs 16 residues. DNA of the CDR3: TGTGCCAGCAGCTTCCGACAGCCTCGGAAGATTAATGAGCAGTTCTTC. Translation: CASSFRQPRKINEQFF.

This clonotype came up a few times. This chain connects TRBV20-1 to TRBJ1-6; the D gene is possibly TRBD1 (5 bases). The germline V gene encodes CDR1 DFQATT and CDR2 SNEGSKA (reference sequence). The CDR3 length is 18 residues. Trimming cost V 4 bases and J 4 bases, with 23 bases left between them. This CDR3 reads CSATPRDAGSLYNSPLHF. CDR3 bases: TGCAGTGCTACCCCCCGGGACGCGGGGAGCCTTTATAATTCACCCCTCCACTTT.

Ten or more counts support this clonotype. The chain employs TRBV6-6 and TRBJ2-5; TRBD2 matches 10 bases. The CDR3 runs 18 residues. Germline V gene sequence: CDR1 MNHNY, CDR2 SVGAGI (reference sequence). Trimming removed 1 base from V and 0 bases from J; junction bases left unmatched: 8. The CDR3 sequence is CASSYWVLAGEYQETQYF. CDR3 DNA: TGTGCCAGCAGTTACTGGGTCCTAGCGGGGGAGTACCAAGAGACCCAGTACTTC.

There are many counts of this clonotype. This sequence joins TRBV20-1 and TRBJ2-7, with 14 bases aligning to TRBD2. The germline gives CDR1 DFQATT, CDR2 SNEGSKA (reference sequence). Losses at the gene ends were 4 bases for V and 2 bases for J; bases not matched to a gene: 4. The CDR3 length is 15 residues. CDR3 nucleotides: TGCAGTGCTAATAAGGGACTAGCGGGGGCCTACGAGCAGTACTTC. This encodes CSANKGLAGAYEQYF.